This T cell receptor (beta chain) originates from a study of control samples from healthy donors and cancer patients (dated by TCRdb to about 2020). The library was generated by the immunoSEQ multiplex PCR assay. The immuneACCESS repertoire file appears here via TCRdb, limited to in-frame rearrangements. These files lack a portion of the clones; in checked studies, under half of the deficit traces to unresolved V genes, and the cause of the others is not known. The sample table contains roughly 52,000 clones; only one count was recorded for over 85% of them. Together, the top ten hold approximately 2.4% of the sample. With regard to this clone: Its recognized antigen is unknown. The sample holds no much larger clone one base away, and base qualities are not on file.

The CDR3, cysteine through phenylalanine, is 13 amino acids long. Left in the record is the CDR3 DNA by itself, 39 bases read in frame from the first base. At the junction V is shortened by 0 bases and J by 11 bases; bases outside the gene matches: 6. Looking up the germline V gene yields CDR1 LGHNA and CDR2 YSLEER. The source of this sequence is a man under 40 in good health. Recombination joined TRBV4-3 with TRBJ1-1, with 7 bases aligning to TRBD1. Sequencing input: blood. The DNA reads TGCGCCAGCAGCCAAGATCCCGGACAGGTGGCTTTCTTT. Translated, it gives CASSQDPGQVAFF.